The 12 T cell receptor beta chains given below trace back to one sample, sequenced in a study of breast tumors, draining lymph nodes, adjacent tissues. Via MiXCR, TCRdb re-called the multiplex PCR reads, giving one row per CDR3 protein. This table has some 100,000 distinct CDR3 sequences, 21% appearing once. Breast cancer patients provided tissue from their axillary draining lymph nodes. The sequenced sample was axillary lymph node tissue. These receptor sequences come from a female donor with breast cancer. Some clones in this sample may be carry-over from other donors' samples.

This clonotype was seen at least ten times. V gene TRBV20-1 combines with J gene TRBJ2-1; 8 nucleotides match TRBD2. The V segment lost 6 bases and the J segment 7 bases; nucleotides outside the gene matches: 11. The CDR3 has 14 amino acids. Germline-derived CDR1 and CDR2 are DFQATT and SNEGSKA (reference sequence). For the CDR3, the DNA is TGCAGTGCCACCGGGGCTAGCGGGTTTAATGAGCAGTTCTTC. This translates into CSATGASGFNEQFF.

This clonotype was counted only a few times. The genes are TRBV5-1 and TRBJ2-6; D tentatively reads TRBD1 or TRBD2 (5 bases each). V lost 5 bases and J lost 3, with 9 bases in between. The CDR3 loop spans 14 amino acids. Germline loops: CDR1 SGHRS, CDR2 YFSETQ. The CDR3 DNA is TGCGCCAGCAGTGGGGGAGATGGGGCCAACGTCCTGACTTTC. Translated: CASSGGDGANVLTF.

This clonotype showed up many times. CDR3 sequence: CASTFRTGRTGELFF. The CDR3 nucleotides read TGTGCCAGCACCTTCAGGACAGGGCGAACCGGGGAGCTGTTTTTT. The chain couples TRBV7-9 to TRBJ2-2; 8 positions agree with TRBD1. Germline V CDR1 and CDR2: SEHNR, FQNEAQ (reference sequence). V gave up 7 bases and J gave up 5 bases; unmatched junction bases: 9. There are 15 residues in the CDR3.

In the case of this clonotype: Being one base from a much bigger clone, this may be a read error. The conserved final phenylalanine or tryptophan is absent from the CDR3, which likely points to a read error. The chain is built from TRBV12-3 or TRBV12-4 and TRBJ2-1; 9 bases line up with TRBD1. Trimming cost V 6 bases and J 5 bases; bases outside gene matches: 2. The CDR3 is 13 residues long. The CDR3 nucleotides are TGTGCCAGCAGACGGACAGGGGACAATGAGCAGTTCTTA. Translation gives CASRRTGDNEQFL.

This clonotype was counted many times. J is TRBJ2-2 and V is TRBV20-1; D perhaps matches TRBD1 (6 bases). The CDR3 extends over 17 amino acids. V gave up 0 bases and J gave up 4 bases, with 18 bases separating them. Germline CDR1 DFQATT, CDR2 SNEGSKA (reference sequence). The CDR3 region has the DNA TGCAGTGCTAGAGAGGAGACAACAGGGAGCTGCACCGGGGAGCTGTTTTTT. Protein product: CSAREETTGSCTGELFF.

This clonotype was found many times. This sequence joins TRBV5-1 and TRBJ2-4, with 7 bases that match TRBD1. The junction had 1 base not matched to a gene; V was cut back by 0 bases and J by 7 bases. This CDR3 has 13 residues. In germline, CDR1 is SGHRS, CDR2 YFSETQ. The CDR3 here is CASSLGQGNIQYF. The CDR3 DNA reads TGCGCCAGCAGCTTGGGACAGGGTAACATTCAGTACTTC.

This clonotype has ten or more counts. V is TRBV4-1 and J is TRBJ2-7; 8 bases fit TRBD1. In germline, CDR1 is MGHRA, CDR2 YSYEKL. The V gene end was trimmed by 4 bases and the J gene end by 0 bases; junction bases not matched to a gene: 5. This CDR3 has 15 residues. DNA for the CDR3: TGCGCCAGCAGCCCAGGGGGCGGGCGCTCCTACGAGCAGTACTTC. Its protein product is CASSPGGGRSYEQYF.

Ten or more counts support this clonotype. The CDR3 reads CASSLSAHTGELFF. Here the CDR3 DNA reads TGTGCCAGCAGCCTCTCGGCCCACACCGGGGAGCTGTTTTTT. V and J are TRBV13 and TRBJ2-2; D not certain. CDR3 length equals 14 residues. From germline, CDR1 is PRHDT and CDR2 FYEKMQ (reference sequence). Trimming removed 5 bases from V and 3 bases from J, with 10 bases in between.

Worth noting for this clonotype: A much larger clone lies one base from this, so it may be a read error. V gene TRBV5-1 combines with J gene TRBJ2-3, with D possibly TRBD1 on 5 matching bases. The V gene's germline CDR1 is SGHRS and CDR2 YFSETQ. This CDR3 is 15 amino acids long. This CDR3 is CASSLGGAVTDAQYF. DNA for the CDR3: TGCGCCAGCAGCTTGGGTGGGGCGGTCACAGATGCGCAGTATTTT.

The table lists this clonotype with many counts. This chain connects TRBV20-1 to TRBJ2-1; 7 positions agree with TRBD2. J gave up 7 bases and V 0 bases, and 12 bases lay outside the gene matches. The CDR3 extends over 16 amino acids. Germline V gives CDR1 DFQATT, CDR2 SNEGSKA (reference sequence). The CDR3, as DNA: TGCAGTGCTAGAGATGGGAGTAGGCTAGCGGCTAATGAGCAGTTCTTC. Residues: CSARDGSRLAANEQFF.

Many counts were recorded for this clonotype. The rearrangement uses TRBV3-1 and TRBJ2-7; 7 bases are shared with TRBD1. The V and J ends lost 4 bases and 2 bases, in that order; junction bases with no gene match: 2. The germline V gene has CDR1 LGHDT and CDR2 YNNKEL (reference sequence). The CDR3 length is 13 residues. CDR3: CASSRTGPYEQYF. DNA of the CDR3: TGTGCCAGCAGCCGGACAGGTCCCTACGAGCAGTACTTC.

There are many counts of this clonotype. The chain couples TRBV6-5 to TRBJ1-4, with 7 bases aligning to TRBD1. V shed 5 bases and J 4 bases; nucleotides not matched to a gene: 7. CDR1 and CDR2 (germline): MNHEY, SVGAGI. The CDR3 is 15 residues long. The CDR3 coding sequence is TGTGCCAGCAGTACCAGGGGGGGGGGTAATGAAAAACTGTTTTTT. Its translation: CASSTRGGGNEKLFF.